The TCR beta chain under discussion was sequenced for a study of T cells after yellow fever vaccination (dated by TCRdb to between 2017 and 2020). Looking at the study overall: Libraries from fractions with low cell numbers were prepared with the SMART-Seq v4 Ultra Low Input RNA kit. Blood was collected at multiple timepoints before and after primary and secondary immunization, and bulk PBMC replicates and cell subsets were isolated. Two healthy male donors made up the cohort, one aged 18 to 29 years and the other aged 30 to 39 years. Bulk TCR alpha and beta repertoires were sequenced longitudinally to track T-cell clones before and after primary and booster YFV17D yellow fever vaccination. Points the paper makes about the study in general: A small share of clonotypes was detected in both CD4 and CD8 compartments, with the overlap likely arising from convergent recombination. The secondary T-cell response was found to be weaker but faster than the primary response, with a peak reached on day 5 rather than on day 15. Computational filtering was required because FACS-sorted repertoires could contain abundant contaminating clonotypes from the bulk population. Because only two donors were included in the study, the extent to which the findings can be generalized is limited. After the booster, most of the clones that had expanded following primary vaccination were detected again (roughly 97% of CD4 and 80% to 90% of CD8), which suggests that memory was broadly maintained.

In light of the paper, this sample's treatment or condition label describes: live attenuated yellow fever vaccine strain. At each blood-draw timepoint, two biological replicates of bulk PBMCs were collected. A standard Ficoll-Paque protocol was used to isolate PBMCs from peripheral blood. TriZol was used to extract RNA from bulk PBMCs, CD4 and CD8 fractions, and dextramer-positive and dextramer-negative fractions. This clonotype was detected only a few times. Its antigen is still unknown. It has no much larger one-base neighbor in the sample; base qualities were not kept. TCR cDNA was synthesized by 5'RACE template switching, which introduced a universal primer site and unique molecular identifiers. Priming of cDNA synthesis was performed from both the TCR alpha and TCR beta constant segments. Two PCR steps were used to amplify libraries, with sample barcodes and sequencing adapters being added in the second step. Libraries were sequenced on Illumina HiSeq 2500 (2x100 bp) or NovaSeq (2x150 bp). Processing in the source paper ran as follows. MIGEC handled demultiplexing of reads and collapsing into UMI consensus sequences, while MiXCR performed V(D)J alignment. Vaccine-responding clonotypes were identified with edgeR using replicate PBMC samples, with FDR below 0.01 and a log2 fold change above 5 up to day 15 being required. CD4 or CD8 identity was assigned to each bulk clonotype according to whether the clonotype was present at higher abundance in the sequenced CD4 repertoire or the sequenced CD8 repertoire. TCRdb trimmed public reads at Q25 via fastp, called clones via MiXCR and kept in-frame beta chains. CDR3 protein sequences are deduplicated, and each keeps its most common genes and DNA. TCRdb's processing, not the authors', yielded these V and J calls. The sample table contains about 350,000 distinct CDR3 sequences; only one count was recorded for about 8.3% of them. The ten largest clonotypes hold approximately 15% of the sample.

Trimming takes 4 bases off V and 7 bases off J; junction bases not matched to a gene: 10. The germline V gene yields SGHRS for CDR1 and YFSETQ for CDR2. The CDR3 has 14 amino acids, counting the end cysteine and phenylalanine. Just the 42-base CDR3 DNA is kept, in frame starting at base 1. The receptor comes from a man younger than 30 who received the YFV17D yellow fever vaccine. The material was PBMCs, obtained roughly seven weeks after the first yellow fever vaccination. The V gene is TRBV5-1 and the J gene is TRBJ1-2; 7 bases in between match TRBD1. The CDR3 corresponds to CASSKPGQSFGYTF. Here is the DNA: TGCGCCAGCAGCAAGCCGGGACAGAGCTTTGGCTACACCTTC. The full variable domain, with segments outside the CDR3 supplied by the reference TRBV5-1 and TRBJ1-2 proteins, appears as KAGVTQTPRYLIKTRGQQVTLSCSPISGHRSVSWYQQTPGQGLQFLFEYFSETQRNKGNFPGRFSGRQFSNSRSEMNVSTLELGDSALYLCASSKPGQSFGYTFGSGTRLTVV.